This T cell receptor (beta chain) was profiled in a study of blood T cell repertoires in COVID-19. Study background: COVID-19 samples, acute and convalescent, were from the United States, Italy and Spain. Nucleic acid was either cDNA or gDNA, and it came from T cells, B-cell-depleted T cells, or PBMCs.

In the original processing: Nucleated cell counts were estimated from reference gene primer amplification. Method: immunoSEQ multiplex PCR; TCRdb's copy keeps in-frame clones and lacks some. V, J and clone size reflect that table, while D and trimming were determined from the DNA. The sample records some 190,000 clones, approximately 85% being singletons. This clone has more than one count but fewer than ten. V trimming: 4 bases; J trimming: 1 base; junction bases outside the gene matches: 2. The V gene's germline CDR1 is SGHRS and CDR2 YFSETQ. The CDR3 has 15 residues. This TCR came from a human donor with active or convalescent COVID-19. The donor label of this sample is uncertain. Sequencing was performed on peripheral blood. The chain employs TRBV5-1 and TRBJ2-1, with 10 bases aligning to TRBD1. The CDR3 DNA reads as TGCGCCAGCAGCGGGGGACAGGGGTCCTACAATGAGCAGTTCTTC. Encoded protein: CASSGGQGSYNEQFF. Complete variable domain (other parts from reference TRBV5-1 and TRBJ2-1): KAGVTQTPRYLIKTRGQQVTLSCSPISGHRSVSWYQQTPGQGLQFLFEYFSETQRNKGNFPGRFSGRQFSNSRSEMNVSTLELGDSALYLCASSGGQGSYNEQFFGPGTRLTVL.